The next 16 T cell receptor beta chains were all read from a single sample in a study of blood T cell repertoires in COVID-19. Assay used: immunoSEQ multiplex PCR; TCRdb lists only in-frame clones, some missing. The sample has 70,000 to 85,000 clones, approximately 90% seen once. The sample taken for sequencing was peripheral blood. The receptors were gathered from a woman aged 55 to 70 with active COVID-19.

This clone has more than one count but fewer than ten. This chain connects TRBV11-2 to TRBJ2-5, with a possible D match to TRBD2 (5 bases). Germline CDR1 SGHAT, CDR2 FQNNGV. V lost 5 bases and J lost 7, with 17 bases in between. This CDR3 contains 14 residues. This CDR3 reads CASSTPPGGWTQYF. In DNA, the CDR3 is TGTGCCAGCAGCACTCCCCCCGGCGGGTGGACCCAGTACTTC. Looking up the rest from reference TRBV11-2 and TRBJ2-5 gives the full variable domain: EAGVAQSPRYKIIEKRQSVAFWCNPISGHATLYWYQQILGQGPKLLIQFQNNGVVDDSQLPKDRFSAERLKGVDSTLKIQPAKLEDSAVYLCASSTPPGGWTQYFGPGTRLLVL.

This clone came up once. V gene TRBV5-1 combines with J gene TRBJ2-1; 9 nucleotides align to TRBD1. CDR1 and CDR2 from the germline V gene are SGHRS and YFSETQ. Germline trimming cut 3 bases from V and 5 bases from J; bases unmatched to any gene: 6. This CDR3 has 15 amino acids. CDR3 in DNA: TGCGCCAGCAGCTGGACAGGGGCCTACAACAATGAGCAGTTCTTC. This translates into CASSWTGAYNNEQFF.

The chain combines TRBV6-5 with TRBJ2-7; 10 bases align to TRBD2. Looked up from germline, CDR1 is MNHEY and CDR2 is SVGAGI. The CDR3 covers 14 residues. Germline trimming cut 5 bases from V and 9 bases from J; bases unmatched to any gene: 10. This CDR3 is CASSRIAGGAGQYF. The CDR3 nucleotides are TGTGCCAGCAGTCGAATAGCGGGAGGCGCCGGGCAGTACTTC.

This chain's CDR3 is CASSLEGLGRSPLHF. In DNA, the CDR3 is TGTGCCAGCAGCTTAGAGGGCCTAGGGAGATCACCCCTCCACTTT. This chain links TRBV7-2 with TRBJ1-6, with D unresolved. From germline, CDR1 is SGHTA and CDR2 FQGNSA. The CDR3 runs 15 residues. V was clipped by 1 base and J by 10 bases, with 14 bases between them.

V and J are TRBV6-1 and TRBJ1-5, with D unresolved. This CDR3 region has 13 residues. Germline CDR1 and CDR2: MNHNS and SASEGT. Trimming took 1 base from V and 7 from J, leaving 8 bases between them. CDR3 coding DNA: TGTGCCAGCAGTGAAGTGGGGAGCCAGCCCCAGCATTTT. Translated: CASSEVGSQPQHF.

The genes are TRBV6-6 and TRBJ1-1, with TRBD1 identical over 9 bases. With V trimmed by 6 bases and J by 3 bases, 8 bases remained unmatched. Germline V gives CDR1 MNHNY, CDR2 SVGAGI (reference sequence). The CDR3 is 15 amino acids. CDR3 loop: CASREGQGQDTEAFF. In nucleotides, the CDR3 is TGTGCCAGCAGGGAGGGACAGGGACAGGACACTGAAGCTTTCTTT.

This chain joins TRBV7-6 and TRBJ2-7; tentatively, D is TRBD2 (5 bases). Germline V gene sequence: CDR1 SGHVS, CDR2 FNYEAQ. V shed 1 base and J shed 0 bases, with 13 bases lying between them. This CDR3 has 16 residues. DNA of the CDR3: TGTGCCAGCAGCTTAGTCGAGGGTACCATCTCCTACGAGCAGTACTTC. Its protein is CASSLVEGTISYEQYF. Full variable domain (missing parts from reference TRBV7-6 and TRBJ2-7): GAGVSQSPRYKVTKRGQDVALRCDPISGHVSLYWYRQALGQGPEFLTYFNYEAQQDKSGLPNDRFSAERPEGSISTLTIQRTEQRDSAMYRCASSLVEGTISYEQYFGPGTRLTVT.

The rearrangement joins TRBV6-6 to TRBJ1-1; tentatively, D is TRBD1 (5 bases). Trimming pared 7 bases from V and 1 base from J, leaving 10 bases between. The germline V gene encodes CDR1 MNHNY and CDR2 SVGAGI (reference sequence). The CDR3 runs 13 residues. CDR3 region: CASKGGANTEAFF. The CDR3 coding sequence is TGTGCCAGCAAGGGAGGGGCGAACACTGAAGCTTTCTTT.

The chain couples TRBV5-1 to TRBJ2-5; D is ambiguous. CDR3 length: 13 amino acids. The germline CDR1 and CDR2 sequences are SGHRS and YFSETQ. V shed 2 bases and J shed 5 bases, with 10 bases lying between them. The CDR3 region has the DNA TGCGCCAGCAGCTTTGGAACCGGGGAGACCCAGTACTTC. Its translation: CASSFGTGETQYF.

As DNA, the CDR3 is TGCGCCAGCAGCTGGGACAGGGGGTTACAAAGCTCTGGAAACACCATATATTTT. It encodes CASSWDRGLQSSGNTIYF. The chain has TRBV5-1 and TRBJ1-3, with 11 positions matching TRBD1. CDR1 is SGHRS, CDR2 YFSETQ, per germline. This CDR3 is 18 amino acids long. The trim removed 3 bases at V and 0 bases at J, leaving 8 bases unmatched.

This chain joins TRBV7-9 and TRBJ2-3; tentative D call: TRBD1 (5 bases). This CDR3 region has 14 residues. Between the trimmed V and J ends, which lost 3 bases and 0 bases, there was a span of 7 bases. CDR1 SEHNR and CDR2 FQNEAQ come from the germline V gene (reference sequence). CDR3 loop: CASSLTASTDTQYF. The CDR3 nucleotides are TGTGCCAGCAGCTTGACAGCTAGCACAGATACGCAGTATTTT.

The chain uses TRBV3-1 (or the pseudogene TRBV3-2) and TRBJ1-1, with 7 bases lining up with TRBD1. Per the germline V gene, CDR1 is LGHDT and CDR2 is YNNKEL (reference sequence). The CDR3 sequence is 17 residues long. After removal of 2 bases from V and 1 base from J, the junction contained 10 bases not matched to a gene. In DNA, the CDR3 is TGTGCCAGCAGCCAAATTATTTCCGGGACAGAGAACACTGAAGCTTTCTTT. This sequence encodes CASSQIISGTENTEAFF.

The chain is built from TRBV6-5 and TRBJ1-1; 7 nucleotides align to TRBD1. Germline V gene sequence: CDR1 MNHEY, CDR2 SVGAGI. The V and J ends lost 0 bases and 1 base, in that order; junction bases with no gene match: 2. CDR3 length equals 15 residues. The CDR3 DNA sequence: TGTGCCAGCAGTTACTCGGGACAGAGGAACACTGAAGCTTTCTTT. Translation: CASSYSGQRNTEAFF.

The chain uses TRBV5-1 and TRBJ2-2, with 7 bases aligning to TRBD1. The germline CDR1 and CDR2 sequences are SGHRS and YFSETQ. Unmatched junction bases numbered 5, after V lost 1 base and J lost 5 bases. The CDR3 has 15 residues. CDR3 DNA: TGCGCCAGCAGCTTGAATACAGGGGAGACCGGGGAGCTGTTTTTT. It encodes CASSLNTGETGELFF.

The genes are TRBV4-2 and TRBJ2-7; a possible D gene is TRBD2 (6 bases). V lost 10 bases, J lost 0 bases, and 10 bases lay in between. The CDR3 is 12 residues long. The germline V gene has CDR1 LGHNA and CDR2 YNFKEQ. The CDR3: CATRGDSYEQYF. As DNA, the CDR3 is TGTGCCACCCGCGGGGACTCCTACGAGCAGTACTTC.

The CDR3 DNA follows: TGTGCCAGCAGTTTCGTAACGCGGACAGCCTCCTATGGCTACACCTTC. Amino acids: CASSFVTRTASYGYTF. The chain couples TRBV28 to TRBJ1-2, with a weak D call TRBD1 (6 bases). V was shortened by 3 bases and J by 4 bases, with 18 bases between the two germline ends. Germline CDR1 reads MDHEN; CDR2 reads SYDVKM. The CDR3 totals 16 residues.